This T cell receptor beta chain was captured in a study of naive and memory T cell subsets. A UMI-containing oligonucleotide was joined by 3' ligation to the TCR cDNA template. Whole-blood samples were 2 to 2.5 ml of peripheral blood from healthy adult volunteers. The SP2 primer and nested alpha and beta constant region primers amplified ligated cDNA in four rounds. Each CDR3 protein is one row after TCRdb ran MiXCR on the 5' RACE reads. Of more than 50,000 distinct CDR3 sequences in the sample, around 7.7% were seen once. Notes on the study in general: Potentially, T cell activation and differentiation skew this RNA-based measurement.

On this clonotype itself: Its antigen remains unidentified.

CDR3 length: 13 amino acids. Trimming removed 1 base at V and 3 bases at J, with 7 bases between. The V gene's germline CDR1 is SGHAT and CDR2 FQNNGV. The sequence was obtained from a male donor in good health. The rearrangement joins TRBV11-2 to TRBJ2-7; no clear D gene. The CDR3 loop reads CASSLGADYEQYF. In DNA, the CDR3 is TGTGCCAGCAGCTTAGGAGCAGACTACGAGCAGTACTTC.